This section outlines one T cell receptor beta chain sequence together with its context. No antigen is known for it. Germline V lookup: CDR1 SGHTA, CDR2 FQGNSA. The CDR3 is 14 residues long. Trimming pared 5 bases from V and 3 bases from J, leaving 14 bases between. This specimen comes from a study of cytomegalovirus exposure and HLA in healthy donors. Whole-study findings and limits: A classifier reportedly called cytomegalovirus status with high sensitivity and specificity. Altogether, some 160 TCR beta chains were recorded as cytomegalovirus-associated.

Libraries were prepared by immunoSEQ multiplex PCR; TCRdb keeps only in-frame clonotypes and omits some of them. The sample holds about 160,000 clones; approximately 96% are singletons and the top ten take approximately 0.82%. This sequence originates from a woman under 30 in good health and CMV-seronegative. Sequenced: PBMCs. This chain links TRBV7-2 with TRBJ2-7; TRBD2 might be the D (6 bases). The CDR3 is CASSQLTSVYEQYF. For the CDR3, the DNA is TGTGCCAGCAGCCAACTGACTAGTGTCTACGAGCAGTACTTC.